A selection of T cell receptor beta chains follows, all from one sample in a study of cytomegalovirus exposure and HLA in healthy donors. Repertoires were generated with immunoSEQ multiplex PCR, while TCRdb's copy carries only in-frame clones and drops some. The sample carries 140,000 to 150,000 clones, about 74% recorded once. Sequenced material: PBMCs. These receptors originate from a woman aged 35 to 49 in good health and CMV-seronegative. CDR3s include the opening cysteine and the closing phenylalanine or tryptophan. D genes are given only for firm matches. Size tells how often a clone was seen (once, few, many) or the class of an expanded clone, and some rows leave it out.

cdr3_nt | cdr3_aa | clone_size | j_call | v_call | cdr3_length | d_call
TGTGCCAGCAGCTTAGGGCGGGACAGGGAGGTTCAGCCCCAGCATTTT | CASSLGRDREVQPQHF | - | TRBJ1-5 | TRBV7-7 | 16 | TRBD1
TGTGCCAGCAGTTTCTACGGTGAGGGCAATGAGCAGTTCTTC | CASSFYGEGNEQFF | - | TRBJ2-1 | TRBV27 | 14 | -
TGTGCCAGCAGTTACGACAGGGGTAATACGCAGTATTTT | CASSYDRGNTQYF | - | TRBJ2-3 | TRBV7-2 | 13 | TRBD1
TGTGCCAGCGGGGTAGCGGGCAGGCTTCGGGAGCTGTTTTTT | CASGVAGRLRELFF | - | TRBJ2-2 | TRBV19 | 14 | TRBD2
TGCGCCAGCAGCCCCGCAGGGAAGGGGGATCAGCCCCAGCATTTT | CASSPAGKGDQPQHF | - | TRBJ1-5 | TRBV5-1 | 15 | -
TGTGCCAGTAGTATAAGGAGTTTTTTCATGAACACTGAAGCTTTCTTT | CASSIRSFFMNTEAFF | - | TRBJ1-1 | TRBV19 | 16 | -
TGTGCCTGGAGACGCGGGAACACTGAAGCTTTCTTT | CAWRRGNTEAFF | - | TRBJ1-1 | TRBV30 | 12 | -
TGTGCCAGCAGTAAAAGCCCGGGACAGGGGAATCAGCCCCAGCATTTT | CASSKSPGQGNQPQHF | - | TRBJ1-5 | TRBV6-6 | 16 | TRBD1
TGTGCCAGCACTCGGGTAATGGCTGAAGCTTTCTTT | CASTRVMAEAFF | - | TRBJ1-1 | TRBV6-1 | 12 | -
TGCGCCAGCAGTGAGTTGGGACTAGCGGGGGGGCTTGAGCAGTTCTTC | CASSELGLAGGLEQFF | - | TRBJ2-1 | TRBV10-1 | 16 | TRBD2
TGTGCCAGCAGTTTATTACAGGGAGGGTCCTACGAGCAGTACTTC | CASSLLQGGSYEQYF | - | TRBJ2-7 | TRBV28 | 15 | -
TGCGCCAGCATGGGGGGGGGTTCTTCCTACGAGCAGTACTTC | CASMGGGSSYEQYF | few | TRBJ2-7 | TRBV5-1 | 14 | TRBD2
TGTGCCAGCAATAACAGGGGGGGGGAAGCTTTCTTT | CASNNRGGEAFF | few | TRBJ1-1 | TRBV6-5 | 12 | TRBD1
TGTGCCTGGAGCCCATACAGGGGGGGATATGGCTACACCTTC | CAWSPYRGGYGYTF | few | TRBJ1-2 | TRBV30 | 14 | TRBD1
TGTGCCAGCACCGCCTACGAGCAGTACTTC | CASTAYEQYF | - | TRBJ2-7 | TRBV21-1 | 10 | -
TGTGCCAGCAGCCTGCTAGCAGCCCAATACAATGAGCAGTTCTTC | CASSLLAAQYNEQFF | - | TRBJ2-1 | TRBV5-4 | 15 | -
TGTGCCAGCAGTTACTCGAAACAGTTGCAAGAGACCCAGTACTTC | CASSYSKQLQETQYF | - | TRBJ2-5 | TRBV6-6 | 15 | -
TGTGCCAGCAGCCTTGAAAGGAGACTAGCGGGGAATGAGCAGTTCTTC | CASSLERRLAGNEQFF | few | TRBJ2-1 | TRBV4-2 | 16 | TRBD2
TGTGCCAGCAGCACATGGACAGACCTGGGCTACACCTTC | CASSTWTDLGYTF | - | TRBJ1-2 | TRBV5-4 | 13 | -
TGTGCCAGCAGTGAACAGGGGGCGCTTGGGACTGAAGCTTTCTTT | CASSEQGALGTEAFF | - | TRBJ1-1 | TRBV2 | 15 | TRBD1
TGTGCCAGCAGTGGCCTGGGACAGGGGGCAACTAATGAAAAACTGTTTTTT | CASSGLGQGATNEKLFF | - | TRBJ1-4 | TRBV6-1 | 17 | TRBD1
TGTGCCAGCAGTTTAACGGGACAGATGTATAGCAATCAGCCCCAGCATTTT | CASSLTGQMYSNQPQHF | once | TRBJ1-5 | TRBV28 | 17 | TRBD1
TGTGCTAGTGGTTCCGTAGTACTAGCGGACAATGAGCAGTTCTTC | CASGSVVLADNEQFF | - | TRBJ2-1 | TRBV12-5 | 15 | TRBD2